These 24 T cell receptor beta chains originate from one sample sequenced in a study of vaccination effects on CD4 cells after COVID-19. Cultured cells yielded isolated CD4+ T cells after 10 days. Method: immunoSEQ multiplex PCR; TCRdb's copy keeps in-frame clones and lacks some. The table includes fewer than 40,000 clones, around 63% detected once. Their antigen targets remain unknown. Sequencing was performed on CD4+ T cells from PBMCs cultured without peptide, taken before COVID-19 vaccination. These receptors were obtained from a human donor who received a COVID-19 vaccine.

The chain has TRBV7-9 and TRBJ1-1; 7 bases line up with TRBD1. The CDR3 is 14 amino acids. CDR1 and CDR2 from the germline V gene are SEHNR and FQNEAQ (reference sequence). J was trimmed by 2 bases and V by 5 bases; bases with no gene match: 5. CDR3 loop: CASSDGTANTEAFF. DNA for the CDR3: TGTGCCAGCAGCGACGGGACAGCCAACACTGAAGCTTTCTTT.

The chain links TRBV7-7 to TRBJ2-5; TRBD1 aligns across 7 bases. V was pared by 6 bases and J by 5 bases, with 9 bases of the junction left unmatched. The CDR3 sequence is 14 residues long. In germline, CDR1 is SSHAT, CDR2 FNYEAQ (reference sequence). CDR3 amino acids: CASSHEGAGETQYF. The CDR3 DNA reads as TGTGCCAGCAGTCATGAGGGGGCAGGCGAGACCCAGTACTTC.

This rearrangement joins TRBV12-3 or TRBV12-4 to TRBJ2-3, with D perhaps TRBD2 (6 bases). The CDR3 is 13 amino acids. The V and J ends lost 1 base and 8 bases respectively, with 10 bases between them. The chain's CDR3 is CASSLGSGGTQYF. Written as DNA, the CDR3 is TGTGCCAGCAGTTTAGGTTCCGGGGGTACGCAGTATTTT.

V and J are TRBV4-2 and TRBJ2-1, with 11 bases fitting TRBD2. The CDR3 consists of 16 residues. The germline V gene encodes CDR1 LGHNA and CDR2 YNFKEQ. V lost 0 bases, J lost 12 bases, and 10 bases stayed unmatched. The CDR3 nucleotides are TGTGCCAGCAGCCAAGACGGGCTAGCGGGAGGTCGGGTGCAGTTCTTC. It codes for CASSQDGLAGGRVQFF.

V is TRBV11-2 and J is TRBJ2-1, with 9 bases identical to TRBD2. Unmatched junction bases numbered 14, after V lost 5 bases and J lost 0 bases. Looked up from germline, CDR1 is SGHAT and CDR2 is FQNNGV. The CDR3 extends over 19 amino acids. This CDR3 is CASSTQRSSGMSSYNEQFF. The DNA of the CDR3 is TGTGCCAGCAGCACACAAAGGTCTAGCGGGATGAGCTCCTACAATGAGCAGTTCTTC.

The V call is TRBV18, the J call TRBJ2-5; a weak D match, TRBD2 (5 bases). Looked up from germline, CDR1 is KGHSH and CDR2 is LQKENI. The length of the CDR3 is 16 residues. With 6 bases removed from V and 2 bases from J, the gap between germline ends came to 19 bases. The CDR3 loop is CASSPPGVTIQETQYF. In DNA, the CDR3 is TGTGCCAGCTCGCCCCCCGGGGTAACGATTCAAGAGACCCAGTACTTC.

This clone appeared a single time. The chain combines TRBV27 with TRBJ2-7; 8 bases map to TRBD1. Germline lookup yields CDR1 MNHEY and CDR2 SMNVEV (reference sequence). The CDR3 loop spans 14 amino acids. With V trimmed by 2 bases and J by 2 bases, 2 bases remained unmatched. CDR3 region: CASSLGTGPYEQYF. CDR3 DNA sequence: TGTGCCAGCAGTTTAGGGACAGGACCCTACGAGCAGTACTTC.

The J gene is TRBJ1-2, the V gene TRBV3-1 (or the pseudogene TRBV3-2); no definite D call. Trimming removed 1 base from V and 5 bases from J, with 5 bases in between. The CDR3 spans 12 residues. The germline V gene has CDR1 LGHDT and CDR2 YNNKEL (reference sequence). The CDR3 spells CASSQAGYGYTF. The CDR3 DNA is TGTGCCAGCAGCCAAGCGGGTTATGGCTACACCTTC.

This rearrangement joins TRBV19 to TRBJ1-4; D unclear. Germline V gene data show CDR1 as LNHDA and CDR2 as SQIVND (reference sequence). V dropped 6 bases and J dropped 0 bases, with 11 bases sitting between them. There are 15 residues in the CDR3. The CDR3 DNA sequence: TGTGCCAGTAGGAGGGTGACTTCAACTAATGAAAAACTGTTTTTT. It specifies CASRRVTSTNEKLFF.

The chain combines TRBV11-2 with TRBJ1-5, with D tentatively TRBD1 (6 bases). The V gene's germline CDR1 is SGHAT and CDR2 FQNNGV. V was pared by 4 bases and J by 9 bases, with 10 bases between. This CDR3 spans 12 amino acids. In DNA, the CDR3 is TGTGCCAGCAGCTCATTAGGGGGGCCCCAGCATTTT. This encodes CASSSLGGPQHF.

This sequence joins TRBV5-4 and TRBJ2-3; 9 bases align to TRBD1. The germline V gene has CDR1 SGHNT and CDR2 YYREEE (reference sequence). CDR3 size: 16 residues. The V and J ends lost 1 base and 8 bases, in that order; junction bases with no gene match: 11. CDR3 nucleotide sequence: TGTGCCAGCAGCTTGAGGACAGGGGCGACAAGAGGTACGCAGTATTTT. Translating it yields CASSLRTGATRGTQYF. The full variable domain, with the rest looked up from reference TRBV5-4 and TRBJ2-3, is ETGVTQSPTHLIKTRGQQVTLRCSSQSGHNTVSWYQQALGQGPQFIFQYYREEENGRGNFPPRFSGLQFPNYSSELNVNALELDDSALYLCASSLRTGATRGTQYFGPGTRLTVL.

The rearrangement uses TRBV29-1 and TRBJ2-3; perhaps TRBD2 as D (5 bases). CDR1 is SQVTM and CDR2 is ANQGSEA in the germline V gene. V lost 6 bases, J lost 2 bases, and 18 bases lay in between. This CDR3 comprises 15 residues. The CDR3 nucleotides read TGCAGCGTCGACCTATTCGGACTGGACACAGATACGCAGTATTTT. Its translation is CSVDLFGLDTDTQYF.

The chain carries TRBV11-2 and TRBJ2-1, with 8 bases fitting TRBD2. The CDR3 sequence is 16 residues long. The junction had 6 bases not matched to a gene; V was cut back by 1 base and J by 4 bases. Germline V CDR1 and CDR2: SGHAT, FQNNGV. The CDR3 reads CASSLGSSGMYNEQFF. The CDR3 region has the DNA TGTGCCAGCAGCTTAGGTAGTAGCGGGATGTACAATGAGCAGTTCTTC.

This sequence joins TRBV18 and TRBJ1-6; 7 bases line up with TRBD1. CDR1 and CDR2 from the germline V gene are KGHSH and LQKENI. J lost 5 bases, V lost 5 bases, and 3 bases had no gene match. The CDR3 spans 14 residues. The CDR3 sequence: CASSATGNNSPLHF. Written as DNA, the CDR3 is TGTGCCAGCTCAGCGACAGGGAATAATTCACCCCTCCACTTT.

The V gene is TRBV2, the J gene TRBJ1-5; 9 nucleotides line up with TRBD1. With V trimmed by 7 bases and J by 4 bases, 8 bases remained unmatched. The germline CDR1 and CDR2 sequences are SNHLY and FYNNEI. The length of the CDR3 is 15 residues. CDR3 residues: CASKTDRGRNQPQHF. Written as DNA, the CDR3 is TGTGCCAGCAAAACGGACAGGGGAAGAAATCAGCCCCAGCATTTT.

This chain joins TRBV10-3 and TRBJ1-1; a weak D match, TRBD1 (5 bases). Trimming cost V 5 bases and J 4 bases, with 17 bases left between them. The CDR3 runs 15 residues. Germline V gene sequence: CDR1 ENHRY, CDR2 SYGVKD. In nucleotides, the CDR3 is TGTGCCATCAGTCGCAAGGGGCCCGCTTCCACTGAAGCTTTCTTT. Translating it yields CAISRKGPASTEAFF.

V gene TRBV6-5 combines with J gene TRBJ1-2, with TRBD1 matching over 7 bases. Germline loops: CDR1 MNHEY, CDR2 SVGAGI. V was clipped by 0 bases and J by 4 bases; unmatched bases: 8. The CDR3 totals 16 residues. The CDR3 region is CASSYSGTENFYGYTF. The CDR3 nucleotides read TGTGCCAGCAGTTACTCCGGGACAGAAAATTTCTATGGCTACACCTTC.

The J gene is TRBJ2-1, the V gene TRBV5-1; TRBD2 matches at 9 bases. This CDR3 contains 19 residues. Losses at the gene ends were 0 bases for V and 3 bases for J; bases not matched to a gene: 13. Germline values: CDR1 SGHRS, CDR2 YFSETQ. This CDR3 reads CASSLELAGRGKNYNEQFF. The CDR3 DNA reads as TGCGCCAGCAGCTTGGAACTAGCGGGCCGAGGTAAAAACTACAATGAGCAGTTCTTC.

The chain employs TRBV28 and TRBJ1-2; 7 nucleotides agree with TRBD1. Germline loops: CDR1 MDHEN, CDR2 SYDVKM. CDR3 size: 14 residues. With 4 bases clipped from V and 0 bases from J, the junction kept 2 bases outside the gene matches. In nucleotides, the CDR3 is TGTGCCAGCAGTTGGACAGGTACTAACTATGGCTACACCTTC. Translating gives CASSWTGTNYGYTF.

This chain uses TRBV19 with TRBJ2-5; 8 bases agree with TRBD1. J lost 6 bases, V lost 10 bases, and 13 bases had no gene match. CDR1 and CDR2 (germline): LNHDA, SQIVND (reference sequence). The CDR3 consists of 14 residues. The DNA for the CDR3 is TGTGCCACTAAGGGAGGACAGGGTGCGAAGACCCAGTACTTC. It specifies CATKGGQGAKTQYF.

This chain joins TRBV27 and TRBJ2-5; no clear D. The V end lost 6 bases, the J end lost 2 bases, and 7 bases lay between the germline ends. The CDR3 totals 12 residues. Germline CDR1 and CDR2: MNHEY and SMNVEV (reference sequence). The CDR3: CASRGLQETQYF. CDR3 DNA: TGTGCCAGCAGGGGCTTGCAAGAGACCCAGTACTTC.

The gene calls are TRBV7-9 and TRBJ2-7, with D tentatively TRBD1 or TRBD2 (5 bases each). V was trimmed by 6 bases and J by 5 bases, leaving 14 bases between them. Germline V gives CDR1 SEHNR, CDR2 FQNEAQ (reference sequence). The length of the CDR3 is 13 residues. The CDR3 spells CASSRDQIDEQYF. CDR3 DNA: TGTGCCAGCAGTCGGGACCAAATAGACGAGCAGTACTTC. Together with reference TRBV7-9 and TRBJ2-7, the CDR3 gives the full variable domain: DTGVSQNPRHKITKRGQNVTFRCDPISEHNRLYWYRQTLGQGPEFLTYFQNEAQLEKSRLLSDRFSAERPKGSFSTLEIQRTEQGDSAMYLCASSRDQIDEQYFGPGTRLTVT.

The J gene is TRBJ2-1, the V gene TRBV5-6; D gene ambiguous. V was trimmed by 3 bases and J by 5 bases, leaving 18 bases between them. The germline gives CDR1 SGHDT, CDR2 YYEEEE. The CDR3 length is 16 residues. The CDR3 DNA reads as TGTGCCAGCAGCTCCAACCTAGGCCCACCCCACAATGAGCAGTTCTTC. Translation gives CASSSNLGPPHNEQFF.

The chain employs TRBV19 and TRBJ2-5, with 8 bases that match TRBD1. The length of the CDR3 is 14 residues. V lost 5 bases, J lost 1 base, and 3 bases stayed unmatched. The V gene's germline CDR1 is LNHDA and CDR2 SQIVND (reference sequence). CDR3 sequence reads: CASSAQGGQETQYF. The CDR3 DNA follows: TGTGCCAGTAGTGCACAGGGGGGCCAAGAGACCCAGTACTTC.